This T cell receptor (beta chain) was recorded in a study of identical twins. Only healthy Caucasians were enrolled as donors. The V gene lost 1 base and the J gene lost 1 base, with 11 bases spanning the gap. In germline, CDR1 is DFQATT, CDR2 SNEGSKA (reference sequence). The CDR3 contains 14 residues. Study-level findings and limits: Because invariant MAIT and iNKT cells could be present, zero-insertion analyses could be partly confounded. Conclusions relied on cross-sectional statistical analysis, not following the same donors.

TCRdb fed the 5' RACE reads into MiXCR, producing one record per CDR3 protein. The sample yields hundreds of thousands of distinct CDR3 sequences, roughly 6.2% seen once. This clonotype has at least ten counts. No antigen is known for it. The sequencing sample was made of naive T cells sorted from blood. This sequence was found in a man younger than 30 in good health. The chain carries TRBV20-1 and TRBJ2-7; a possible D gene is TRBD2 (7 bases). The CDR3 bases are TGCAGTGCTAGAGTTGCGGGGGCTTCCTACGAGCAGTACTTC. Translation gives CSARVAGASYEQYF.